The 28 T cell receptor beta chains reported below all come from one sample, sequenced in a study of CD8+ T cells in alopecia areata. RNA was extracted and reverse transcribed into cDNA as the sequencing template. Profiled with immunoSEQ multiplex PCR; TCRdb holds only in-frame clones, not every one. Singletons are absent from the sample, which has roughly 260,000 clones. Markers including CD4, CD8alpha, NKG2D and NKG2ACE guided sorting of pooled cutaneous lymph node cells. Material for sequencing was CD4+ T cells sorted from a lymph node. The receptor set was obtained from a C3H/HeJ mouse with alopecia areata. Strain haplotype at MHC: H2-k.

Comments on this clone: The genes are named according to mouse. The CDR3 end falls 4 residues outside the read, so it is completed with the germline J gene. V gene TRBV17 combines with J gene TRBJ2-1; the D gene is possibly TRBD1 (5 bases). The CDR3 extends over 12 amino acids. Germline V gene data show CDR1 as MNHDT and CDR2 as YYDKIL. Trimming took off 7 bases at V and 2 bases at J, with 6 bases between the two ends. The sequenced part of the CDR3 DNA is TGTGCTAGCAAGACAGACTATGCT. Its protein product is CASKTDYA. The CDR3 in its entirety is CASKTDYAEQFF.

A note on this clone: The germline and genes are mouse ones. The CDR3 end is not reached by the read, which stops 3 residues before it; the germline J gene fills it in. The chain links TRBV13-2 to TRBJ1-6; D might be TRBD1 (5 bases). TRBJ1-6 is given ORF status, its function remaining uncertain. Trimming pared 5 bases from V and 5 bases from J, leaving 14 bases between. From germline, CDR1 is NNHNN and CDR2 SYGAGS (reference sequence). The CDR3 is 15 residues long. The CDR3 DNA, read in part, is TGTGCCAGCGGACTCGACAGAAAAAATAATTCGCCC. This codes for CASGLDRKNNSP. The full-length CDR3 reads as CASGLDRKNNSPLYF.

In its sample, this clone was seen a few times. Gene names denote mouse genes. The CDR3 end is not reached by the read, which stops 3 residues before it; the germline J gene fills it in. The same CDR3 also results from other DNA sequences found in this sample. The rearrangement uses TRBV19 and TRBJ1-6; D unresolved. Being an ORF, TRBJ1-6 has a function that is uncertain. Trimming took 5 bases from V and 1 from J, leaving 7 bases between them. The CDR3 covers 14 residues. The germline V gene has CDR1 FNHDT and CDR2 SITEND (reference sequence). The sequenced part of the CDR3 DNA is TGTGCCAGCAGAACAAAATCCTATAATTCGCCC. Translation: CASRTKSYNSP. The whole CDR3 protein is CASRTKSYNSPLYF.

Turning to this clone: Gene names refer to mouse genes. The read terminates 4 residues ahead of where the CDR3 ends, so the germline J gene completes it. The sample carries other DNA sequences with the same CDR3. The chain carries TRBV13-1 and TRBJ1-2; 11 nucleotides agree with TRBD1. The CDR3 covers 16 residues. The germline V gene has CDR1 NSHNY and CDR2 SYGAGN. J was trimmed by 0 bases and V by 3 bases; bases with no gene match: 4. The CDR3 region is CASSGGQGAPNSDYTF. CDR3 DNA, as far as it was read: TGTGCCAGCAGTGGAGGACAGGGGGCTCCAAACTCC.

This clone was counted only a few times. A much bigger clone sits one base away, suggesting this may be a read error. Gene labels here are mouse ones. Sequencing ends 4 residues short of the CDR3 end; the germline J gene provides the rest. This specimen includes other DNA sequences encoding the same CDR3. The chain couples TRBV5 to TRBJ2-5; D remains ambiguous. Trimming took off 0 bases at V and 3 bases at J, with 4 bases between the two ends. The CDR3 is 13 amino acids. Germline lookup yields CDR1 LGHNA and CDR2 YNLKQL (reference sequence). The DNA read from the CDR3 is TGTGCCAGCAGCCAAGACTGGCAAGAC. This translates into CASSQDWQD. The whole CDR3 region reads CASSQDWQDTQYF.

Of note for this clone: Mouse germline and gene names are used. The missing CDR3 end, 4 residues past where the read stops, is filled in from the germline J gene. The rearrangement links TRBV1 to TRBJ2-7; a weak D match, TRBD2 (6 bases). This CDR3 has 11 amino acids. Looked up from germline, CDR1 is NSQYPW and CDR2 is LRSPGD (reference sequence). The CDR3 is CTCSGTDEQYF. The part of the CDR3 DNA that was read is TGCACCTGCAGTGGGACTGAT.

A few counts support this clone. Germline and genes here are mouse. The read comes to an end 4 residues before the CDR3 does, leaving the germline J gene to fill in the end. Other DNA sequences within the sample encode an identical CDR3. The chain has TRBV13-1 and TRBJ2-3; D is undetermined. With 0 bases removed from V and 3 bases from J, the gap between germline ends came to 8 bases. The CDR3 has 14 residues. Germline V gene data show CDR1 as NSHNY and CDR2 as SYGAGN. The chain's CDR3 is CASSDAGRAETLYF. CDR3 bases read: TGTGCCAGCAGTGATGCAGGCAGAGCAGAA.

Regarding this clone: These gene names are mouse names. The read terminates 4 residues before the CDR3 end, so the remaining end is supplied by the germline J gene. The chain employs TRBV13-1 and TRBJ1-1; TRBD1 matches at 7 bases. Germline V lookup: CDR1 NSHNY, CDR2 SYGAGN. The CDR3 extends over 15 amino acids. J lost 1 base, V lost 0 bases, and 3 bases had no gene match. The DNA read from the CDR3 is TGTGCCAGCAGTGATGTCTGGACAGGGAACACA. It is translated as CASSDVWTGNT. The full CDR3 sequence reads CASSDVWTGNTEVFF.

Notes on this clone: The gene symbols are mouse symbols. The DNA ends 4 residues before the CDR3 does, and the rest of the CDR3 is filled in from the germline J gene. This CDR3 is also generated by other DNA sequences in the sample. The V call is TRBV13-1, the J call TRBJ2-5, with TRBD2 as a possible D gene (5 bases). V lost 0 bases, J lost 0 bases, and 11 bases lay in between. This CDR3 is built from 16 residues. Germline CDR1 is NSHNY and CDR2 is SYGAGN. Incomplete CDR3 DNA: TGTGCCAGCAGTGATGCATTGGGGTTTAACCAAGAC. This translates into CASSDALGFNQD. The whole CDR3 protein is CASSDALGFNQDTQYF.

This clone was counted only a few times. Germline and genes here are mouse. The read finishes 4 residues shy of the CDR3 end, and the germline J gene is used to complete it. This CDR3 is also generated by other DNA sequences in the sample. This sequence joins TRBV19 and TRBJ2-3, with 11 bases fitting TRBD2. This CDR3 is built from 16 residues. The V gene end was trimmed by 4 bases and the J gene end by 0 bases; junction bases not matched to a gene: 4. CDR1 is FNHDT and CDR2 is SITEND in the germline V gene (reference sequence). CDR3 region: CASSRDWGSSAETLYF. The DNA read from the CDR3 is TGTGCCAGCAGTCGGGACTGGGGGTCTAGTGCAGAA.

Note on this clone: The gene symbols are mouse symbols. The read halts 4 residues ahead of the CDR3 end, with the missing end drawn from the germline J gene. The chain carries TRBV13-3 and TRBJ2-4; D might be TRBD2 (6 bases). The germline V gene has CDR1 NNHDY and CDR2 SYVADS. The CDR3 spans 16 residues. Trimming shortened V by 2 bases and J by 0 bases, and 13 bases separated the two germline ends. CDR3 DNA, as far as it was read: TGTGCCAGCAGTGAAGGTACTGGGTCTAGTCAAAAC. It translates to CASSEGTGSSQN. The CDR3 as a whole reads CASSEGTGSSQNTLYF.

This clone was seen only a few times. Gene names are mouse gene names. The read ends 4 residues shy of where the CDR3 ends; the end is completed using the germline J gene. V gene TRBV1 combines with J gene TRBJ2-2, with a tentative D call TRBD2 (5 bases). V lost 0 bases to trimming and J lost 4 bases, with 9 bases between them. CDR3 length: 15 residues. From germline, CDR1 is NSQYPW and CDR2 LRSPGD (reference sequence). CDR3 in amino acids: CTCSADGVGTGQLYF. The part of the CDR3 DNA that was read is TGCACCTGCAGTGCAGATGGGGTTGGCACCGGG.

For this clone: Mouse names are used for the genes. The sequenced fragment ends 4 residues before the CDR3 boundary, so the rest is inferred from the germline J gene. This rearrangement joins TRBV31 to TRBJ2-4; 8 bases are shared with TRBD1. J was trimmed by 0 bases and V by 3 bases; bases with no gene match: 2. CDR3 length: 14 amino acids. The V gene's germline CDR1 is GKSSPN and CDR2 SITVG. CDR3 bases read: TGTGCCTGGAGACAGGGGGGTAGTCAAAAC. Protein sequence: CAWRQGGSQN. The whole CDR3 protein is CAWRQGGSQNTLYF.

Points on this clone: Here the gene names and germline are mouse. The CDR3 extends 4 residues past the end of the read, so its final part is completed from the germline J gene. The V and J genes are TRBV13-3 and TRBJ2-5, with 8 bases fitting TRBD2. The germline CDR1 and CDR2 sequences are NNHDY and SYVADS. This CDR3 region has 15 residues. J lost 3 bases, V lost 3 bases, and 6 bases had no gene match. The part of the CDR3 DNA that was read is TGTGCCAGCAGTGGTGACTGGGGTTCACAAGAC. Translating it yields CASSGDWGSQD. In full, the CDR3 reads CASSGDWGSQDTQYF.

As concerns this clone: Mouse germline and gene names are used. Read data end 4 residues before the CDR3 end; the end is taken from the germline J gene. The V and J genes are TRBV19 and TRBJ2-3; 12 bases are a match to TRBD2. V trimming: 2 bases; J trimming: 0 bases; junction bases outside the gene matches: 4. Germline values: CDR1 FNHDT, CDR2 SITEND (reference sequence). The CDR3 loop spans 17 amino acids. This chain's CDR3 is CASSMGLGGPSAETLYF. Incomplete CDR3 DNA: TGTGCCAGCAGTATGGGACTGGGGGGCCCTAGTGCAGAA.

Remarks on this clone: Gene names and germline match the mouse. The CDR3 extends 4 residues past the end of the read, so its final part is completed from the germline J gene. The chain couples TRBV19 to TRBJ2-5; tentatively, D is TRBD2 (7 bases). CDR1 is FNHDT, CDR2 SITEND, per germline (reference sequence). CDR3 length: 13 residues. CDR3 residues: CASRRGAGDTQYF. Incomplete CDR3 DNA: TGTGCCAGCAGAAGGGGGGCTGGAGAC.

Only a few counts were recorded for this clone. The gene symbols are mouse symbols. Sequencing ends 4 residues short of the CDR3 end; the germline J gene provides the rest. The chain joins TRBV13-3 to TRBJ2-1, with D tentatively TRBD1 (5 bases). The V gene lost 2 bases and the J gene lost 3 bases, with 9 bases spanning the gap. This CDR3 has 14 residues. CDR1 and CDR2 from the germline V gene are NNHDY and SYVADS. CDR3 DNA (partial): TGTGCCAGCAGTGAGTCAGGGAGCTATGCT. Amino acid sequence: CASSESGSYA. The complete CDR3 reads CASSESGSYAEQFF.

This clone was counted a few times. The germline and genes are mouse ones. The read ends 4 residues before the CDR3 terminus; that terminus is restored from the germline J gene. V usage is TRBV1 and J usage is TRBJ2-7, with 10 bases identical to TRBD2. Germline V lookup: CDR1 NSQYPW, CDR2 LRSPGD (reference sequence). CDR3 size: 16 residues. V was pared by 0 bases and J by 0 bases, with 2 bases of the junction left unmatched. CDR3 DNA, as far as it was read: TGCACCTGCAGTGCAGAGACTGGGGGGAGCTCCTAT. It specifies CTCSAETGGSSY. The CDR3 in its entirety is CTCSAETGGSSYEQYF.

This clone was observed a few times. Gene names are the mouse ones. The read is 4 residues too short to cover the CDR3 end, so that end is filled in from the germline J gene. The chain has TRBV1 and TRBJ2-7; no firm D call. CDR1 is NSQYPW, CDR2 LRSPGD, per germline (reference sequence). This CDR3 is 14 amino acids long. This CDR3 is CTCSAEVERDEQYF. The CDR3 bases that were read are TGCACCTGCAGTGCAGAGGTGGAGAGGGAT.

At least ten counts were recorded for this clone. Mouse gene names apply. The read finishes 4 residues shy of the CDR3 end, and the germline J gene is used to complete it. The genes are TRBV17 and TRBJ2-2; TRBD1 agrees at 7 bases. Per the germline V gene, CDR1 is MNHDT and CDR2 is YYDKIL. Trimming at V came to 0 bases and at J to 4 bases, leaving 5 bases not matched to a gene. The CDR3 is 16 residues long. The part of the CDR3 DNA that was read is TGTGCTAGCAGTAGAGATTCAGGGGGAGGCACCGGG. Its translation: CASSRDSGGGTG. The full-length CDR3 reads as CASSRDSGGGTGQLYF.

Concerning this clone: Germline and genes: mouse. From the germline J gene comes the end of the CDR3, since the read stops 4 residues before it. V is TRBV19 and J is TRBJ2-7, with 10 bases identical to TRBD2. The CDR3 is 13 amino acids. Germline V gene data show CDR1 as FNHDT and CDR2 as SITEND (reference sequence). The sequenced part of the CDR3 DNA is TGTGCCAGCAGTATGACTGGGGGGAAT. It encodes CASSMTGGN. The complete CDR3 protein is CASSMTGGNEQYF.

There are a few counts of this clone. The germline and genes are mouse ones. The CDR3 end lies 4 residues beyond the end of the read and is filled in from the germline J gene. The chain employs TRBV13-3 and TRBJ2-5; D is uncertain. CDR1 is NNHDY, CDR2 SYVADS, per germline. This CDR3 spans 10 amino acids. The CDR3 here is CASSRDTQYF. The CDR3 DNA, read in part, is TGTGCCAGCAGTAGAGAC.

About this clone itself: Gene names follow the mouse nomenclature. The sequenced fragment ends 4 residues before the CDR3 boundary, so the rest is inferred from the germline J gene. The rearrangement links TRBV13-1 to TRBJ2-1; possibly TRBD2 for D (6 bases). Germline V gives CDR1 NSHNY, CDR2 SYGAGN. CDR3 length: 15 amino acids. The ends were cut back, 1 base at V and 1 base at J, with 9 bases in the middle. CDR3 amino acids: CASSDTLGNYAEQFF. CDR3 DNA, as far as it was read: TGTGCCAGCAGTGATACGCTGGGGAACTATGCT.

This clone was detected only a few times. The genes and germline here are from mouse. This sample includes further DNA sequences coding for the same CDR3. CDR3 bases read: TGTGCCAGCAGTGTACTGGGTGCAAACACCGGG. Protein sequence: CASSVLGANTG. The full CDR3 reads CASSVLGANTGQLYF. The V gene is TRBV13-3, the J gene TRBJ2-2; tentatively, D is TRBD2 (6 bases). The read stops 4 residues short of the end of the CDR3; the missing end is completed from the germline J gene. Germline assignment: CDR1 NNHDY and CDR2 SYVADS. Trimming removed 3 bases from V and 0 bases from J, with 9 bases in between. The CDR3 consists of 15 residues.

There are a few counts of this clone. Mouse names are used for the genes. The read terminates 4 residues before the CDR3 end, so the remaining end is supplied by the germline J gene. The chain is built from TRBV31 and TRBJ2-7; TRBD2 matches 13 bases. Losses at the gene ends were 1 base for V and 0 bases for J; bases not matched to a gene: 3. CDR1 and CDR2 from the germline V gene are GKSSPN and SITVG. There are 16 residues in the CDR3. CDR3 protein: CAWSPGLGGRSYEQYF. The part of the CDR3 DNA that was read is TGTGCCTGGAGTCCCGGACTGGGGGGGCGCTCCTAT.

With respect to this clone: Gene names and germline match the mouse. Coverage ceases 4 residues before the CDR3 finishes, and the germline J gene fills in the end. The chain couples TRBV5 to TRBJ2-3, with 10 bases that match TRBD2. The length of the CDR3 is 16 residues. Germline V gene lookup returns CDR1 LGHNA and CDR2 YNLKQL (reference sequence). Trimming cost V 6 bases and J 0 bases; bases outside gene matches: 6. The CDR3 DNA, read in part, is TGTGCCAGCAGGCCCGGGACTGGGGTTAGTGCAGAA. Translation: CASRPGTGVSAE. In full, the CDR3 is CASRPGTGVSAETLYF.

This clone was seen a few times. Genes and germline come from the mouse. The CDR3 DNA, read in part, is TGTGCCAGCAGTCCCACAGGACAAAACTAT. Translation: CASSPTGQNY. The entire CDR3 reads CASSPTGQNYEQYF. The rearrangement uses TRBV19 and TRBJ2-7; D is possibly TRBD1 (5 bases). From the germline J gene comes the end of the CDR3, since the read stops 4 residues before it. This CDR3 is built from 14 residues. Germline V gives CDR1 FNHDT, CDR2 SITEND (reference sequence). Trimming removed 4 bases at V and 3 bases at J, with 14 bases between.

As concerns this clone: Germline and genes: mouse. The CDR3 end falls 4 residues outside the read, so it is completed with the germline J gene. V is TRBV19 and J is TRBJ2-7; TRBD2 matches at 8 bases. Germline values: CDR1 FNHDT, CDR2 SITEND (reference sequence). The CDR3 has 14 residues. V lost 5 bases and J lost 2; bases outside the gene matches: 6. The CDR3 sequence is CASRNPGLAYEQYF. Partial CDR3 DNA: TGTGCCAGCAGGAATCCGGGACTGGCCTAT.